Listed here are 27 T cell receptor beta chains from one sample, sequenced in a study of blood T cell repertoires in COVID-19. Method: immunoSEQ multiplex PCR; TCRdb's copy keeps in-frame clones and lacks some. The sample carries approximately 300,000 clones, over 75% recorded once. The material sequenced was peripheral blood. These receptors came from a woman aged 30 to 39 with COVID-19, enrolled during active disease.

The chain recombines TRBV9 with TRBJ2-7, with TRBD1 as a possible D gene (6 bases). There are 18 residues in the CDR3. Trimming removed 0 bases at V and 0 bases at J, with 19 bases between. Germline loops: CDR1 SGDLS, CDR2 YYNGEE. In DNA form, the CDR3 reads TGTGCCAGCAGCGTAGAGGGGTGGGGGCGTAACCTCTCCTACGAGCAGTACTTC. Translating gives CASSVEGWGRNLSYEQYF.

The chain has TRBV7-3 and TRBJ1-1, with D unresolved. The CDR3 extends over 14 amino acids. With 1 base removed from V and 5 bases from J, the gap between germline ends came to 11 bases. CDR1 and CDR2 from the germline V gene are SGHTA and FQGTGA. CDR3 sequence: CASSLSGRGTEAFF. CDR3 bases: TGTGCCAGCAGCTTAAGCGGGCGCGGGACTGAAGCTTTCTTT.

The chain couples TRBV5-4 to TRBJ2-5; D is perhaps TRBD1 (6 bases). The CDR3 has 15 residues. Trimming removed 0 bases at V and 1 base at J, with 10 bases between. CDR1 and CDR2 from the germline V gene are SGHNT and YYREEE (reference sequence). This CDR3 is CASSLVGAAQETQYF. CDR3 coding DNA: TGTGCCAGCAGCTTGGTGGGGGCAGCCCAAGAGACCCAGTACTTC. Full variable domain (missing parts from reference TRBV5-4 and TRBJ2-5): ETGVTQSPTHLIKTRGQQVTLRCSSQSGHNTVSWYQQALGQGPQFIFQYYREEENGRGNFPPRFSGLQFPNYSSELNVNALELDDSALYLCASSLVGAAQETQYFGPGTRLLVL.

The chain couples TRBV7-2 to TRBJ1-5; TRBD1 agrees at 8 bases. Germline trimming cut 4 bases from V and 5 bases from J; bases unmatched to any gene: 4. The CDR3 runs to 14 residues. The germline V gene encodes CDR1 SGHTA and CDR2 FQGNSA. CDR3 in amino acids: CASSSDREYQPQHF. The CDR3 DNA is TGTGCCAGCAGCTCGGACAGGGAGTATCAGCCCCAGCATTTT.

The V call is TRBV25-1, the J call TRBJ1-4, with 9 nucleotides matching TRBD1. CDR1 is MGHDK, CDR2 SYGVNS, per germline. The CDR3 runs 14 residues. V was pared by 3 bases and J by 9 bases, with 5 bases of the junction left unmatched. Here the CDR3 reads CASSDPGQGKKLFF. CDR3 in DNA: TGTGCCAGCAGTGATCCGGGACAGGGTAAAAAACTGTTTTTT.

V and J are TRBV5-5 and TRBJ1-1; D gene unclear. Per the germline V gene, CDR1 is SGHKS and CDR2 is YYEKEE (reference sequence). V was clipped by 1 base and J by 1 base, with 5 bases between them. This CDR3 is 13 amino acids long. DNA of the CDR3: TGTGCCAGCAGCTTGCAGCGGAACACTGAAGCTTTCTTT. Translating gives CASSLQRNTEAFF.

This clone came up a few times. The chain has TRBV7-9 and TRBJ1-2; TRBD1 is a possible D gene (5 bases). The V gene lost 3 bases and the J gene lost 8 bases, with 13 bases spanning the gap. The germline CDR1 and CDR2 sequences are SEHNR and FQNEAQ (reference sequence). The CDR3 sequence is 13 residues long. The CDR3 sequence is CASSFQGRAGYTF. Here the CDR3 DNA reads TGTGCCAGCAGCTTCCAGGGTAGAGCCGGCTACACCTTC.

For the CDR3, the DNA is TGTGCCAGCAGCTTGGCCCGGACTAGCGGGGGGTATACGCAGTATTTT. It encodes CASSLARTSGGYTQYF. The chain uses TRBV5-4 and TRBJ2-3; 14 bases are shared with TRBD2. The V gene end was trimmed by 0 bases and the J gene end by 7 bases; junction bases not matched to a gene: 4. Per the germline V gene, CDR1 is SGHNT and CDR2 is YYREEE (reference sequence). The CDR3 covers 16 residues.

The chain is built from TRBV24-1 and TRBJ2-7; the D gene is possibly TRBD2 (6 bases). The V end was cut by 4 bases, the J end by 1 base, with 10 bases between. The CDR3 is 14 residues long. The germline gives CDR1 KGHDR, CDR2 SFDVKD. The CDR3 is CATSESGQSYEQYF. The CDR3 DNA is TGTGCCACCAGTGAAAGCGGGCAATCCTACGAGCAGTACTTC.

This chain connects TRBV7-2 to TRBJ2-3, with D possibly matching TRBD1 (5 bases). The CDR3 is 13 amino acids. Trimming left V 1 base short and J 4 bases short, with 6 bases between. CDR1 and CDR2 (germline): SGHTA, FQGNSA. The CDR3 nucleotides are TGTGCCAGCAGCTTAGGGGGCGCAGATACGCAGTATTTT. Translated, it gives CASSLGGADTQYF.

This rearrangement joins TRBV11-2 to TRBJ2-7, with D uncertain. The V gene's germline CDR1 is SGHAT and CDR2 FQNNGV. The CDR3 sequence is 13 residues long. V gave up 1 base and J gave up 3 bases, with 7 bases separating them. CDR3 region: CASSLGLNYEQYF. The CDR3 bases are TGTGCCAGCAGCTTAGGGCTGAACTACGAGCAGTACTTC. Full variable domain (rest looked up from reference TRBV11-2 and TRBJ2-7): EAGVAQSPRYKIIEKRQSVAFWCNPISGHATLYWYQQILGQGPKLLIQFQNNGVVDDSQLPKDRFSAERLKGVDSTLKIQPAKLEDSAVYLCASSLGLNYEQYFGPGTRLTVT.

The rearrangement joins TRBV9 to TRBJ1-2; TRBD1 matches at 12 bases. The CDR3 consists of 15 residues. Germline V gene lookup returns CDR1 SGDLS and CDR2 YYNGEE. V was pared by 0 bases and J by 6 bases, with 3 bases of the junction left unmatched. The DNA for the CDR3 is TGTGCCAGCAGCGTAGAGGGACAGGGGGCGGATGGCTACACCTTC. It specifies CASSVEGQGADGYTF.

The chain recombines TRBV3-1 (or the pseudogene TRBV3-2) with TRBJ1-5; TRBD1 aligns across 8 bases. The CDR3 has 15 amino acids. The J segment lost 7 bases and the V segment lost 4 bases, leaving 9 bases of the junction unmatched. Germline-derived CDR1 and CDR2 are LGHDT and YNNKEL (reference sequence). The DNA for the CDR3 is TGTGCCAGCAGCCGGACGGACAGGGCTCGGCAGCCCCAGCATTTT. Residues: CASSRTDRARQPQHF.

The sample holds a few counts of this clone. The chain links TRBV7-9 to TRBJ1-6; D gene ambiguous. Trimming removed 6 bases at V and 11 bases at J, with 14 bases between. The germline CDR1 and CDR2 sequences are SEHNR and FQNEAQ (reference sequence). This CDR3 contains 13 residues. Here the CDR3 DNA reads TGTGCCAGCAGTTCCGACGGGTATGCACCCCTCCACTTT. The encoded protein is CASSSDGYAPLHF.

CDR3 DNA: TGTGCCAGCAGCCAAGATCGGAGACAGTCCTACGAGCAGTACTTC. It specifies CASSQDRRQSYEQYF. The chain links TRBV3-1 (or the pseudogene TRBV3-2) to TRBJ2-7; possible D gene TRBD1, 5 bases. The CDR3 is made up of 15 amino acids. Trimming shortened V by 0 bases and J by 1 base, and 10 bases separated the two germline ends. Germline assignment: CDR1 LGHDT and CDR2 YNNKEL (reference sequence).

V gene TRBV6-5 combines with J gene TRBJ2-5, with a possible D match to TRBD2 (5 bases). Germline lookup yields CDR1 MNHEY and CDR2 SVGAGI. Trimming stripped 7 bases from V and 4 bases from J, with 10 bases between. The CDR3 consists of 12 residues. CDR3: CASMSEGETQYF. CDR3 nucleotide sequence: TGTGCCAGCATGTCCGAGGGAGAGACCCAGTACTTC.

V usage is TRBV15 and J usage is TRBJ1-5, with unresolved D. Germline V gives CDR1 LNHNV, CDR2 YYDKDF (reference sequence). The CDR3 contains 15 residues. Trimming removed 0 bases from V and 3 bases from J, with 9 bases in between. CDR3 sequence reads: CATSRDGRDNQPQHF. The CDR3, as DNA: TGTGCCACCAGCAGAGATGGGAGAGACAATCAGCCCCAGCATTTT.

The V call is TRBV2, the J call TRBJ1-3; the D gene is possibly TRBD1 (5 bases). The V end lost 7 bases, the J end lost 4 bases, and 11 bases lay between the germline ends. The CDR3 contains 13 residues. Germline CDR1 and CDR2: SNHLY and FYNNEI. Written as DNA, the CDR3 is TGTGCCAGCACAGCAGGGTCCGGAAACACCATATATTTT. As protein: CASTAGSGNTIYF.

This clone was counted once. The V gene is TRBV18, the J gene TRBJ1-2; D remains ambiguous. Germline CDR1 reads KGHSH; CDR2 reads LQKENI. V lost 3 bases, J lost 2 bases, and 10 bases lay in between. The CDR3 is 14 residues long. CDR3 residues: CASSPRNRNYGYTF. CDR3 DNA sequence: TGTGCCAGCTCACCTCGCAACCGGAACTATGGCTACACCTTC.

This chain links TRBV5-4 with TRBJ2-3; 10 bases are a match to TRBD2. V dropped 0 bases and J dropped 10; count of bases not matched to a gene: 2. The CDR3 is 13 amino acids. Germline V gene data show CDR1 as SGHNT and CDR2 as YYREEE (reference sequence). CDR3 protein: CASSLGSGRAQYF. CDR3 nucleotides: TGTGCCAGCAGCTTGGGGAGCGGGAGGGCGCAGTATTTT. The full variable domain, in which reference TRBV5-4 and TRBJ2-3 provide the parts outside the CDR3, is ETGVTQSPTHLIKTRGQQVTLRCSSQSGHNTVSWYQQALGQGPQFIFQYYREEENGRGNFPPRFSGLQFPNYSSELNVNALELDDSALYLCASSLGSGRAQYFGPGTRLTVL.

To note about this clone: The sample carries other DNA sequences with the same CDR3. The J gene is TRBJ1-1, the V gene TRBV4-1; D uncertain. Germline values: CDR1 MGHRA, CDR2 YSYEKL. The CDR3 loop spans 14 amino acids. V lost 0 bases to trimming and J lost 2 bases, with 7 bases between them. The CDR3 nucleotides read TGCGCCAGCAGCCAAGATTCCCCAAACACTGAAGCTTTCTTT. Its translation: CASSQDSPNTEAFF.

The chain links TRBV29-1 to TRBJ1-2; tentatively, D is TRBD1 (6 bases). The CDR3 extends over 14 amino acids. The germline V gene has CDR1 SQVTM and CDR2 ANQGSEA. V was clipped by 5 bases and J by 4 bases, with 17 bases between them. CDR3 in amino acids: CSVTPLTGGYGYTF. In nucleotides, the CDR3 is TGCAGCGTTACCCCGCTGACAGGCGGCTATGGCTACACCTTC.

The chain is built from TRBV28 and TRBJ1-5; no firm D call. The length of the CDR3 is 16 residues. Germline lookup yields CDR1 MDHEN and CDR2 SYDVKM. With 6 bases removed from V and 11 bases from J, the gap between germline ends came to 26 bases. The CDR3 DNA sequence: TGTGCCAGCAGCCCCTTAGGAGGTAGCCTAATCAGAGCCCAGCATTTT. Amino acids: CASSPLGGSLIRAQHF.

This chain joins TRBV18 and TRBJ1-2; D gene uncertain. The V and J ends lost 3 bases and 3 bases respectively, with 8 bases between them. CDR1 KGHSH and CDR2 LQKENI come from the germline V gene. The CDR3 loop spans 13 amino acids. The CDR3 loop is CASSPEGHYGYTF. CDR3 sequence (DNA): TGTGCCAGCTCACCCGAGGGCCACTATGGCTACACCTTC.

V is TRBV11-2 and J is TRBJ2-7; D gene ambiguous. There are 15 residues in the CDR3. Germline V gives CDR1 SGHAT, CDR2 FQNNGV. Between the trimmed V and J ends, which lost 4 bases and 2 bases, there was a span of 15 bases. The CDR3 sequence is CASSSTSAVTYEQYF. CDR3 in DNA: TGTGCCAGCAGCTCTACGTCGGCGGTTACCTACGAGCAGTACTTC.

The V and J genes are TRBV24-1 and TRBJ2-2; 8 bases map to TRBD1. Germline CDR1 reads KGHDR; CDR2 reads SFDVKD. This CDR3 has 15 residues. The V and J ends lost 5 bases and 4 bases, in that order; junction bases with no gene match: 5. CDR3 DNA sequence: TGTGCCACCAGTGGGCCCACAGGGGGCACCGGGGAGCTGTTTTTT. Protein: CATSGPTGGTGELFF.

The chain is built from TRBV30 and TRBJ2-3; 11 bases agree with TRBD2. Unmatched junction bases numbered 7, after V lost 8 bases and J lost 3 bases. This CDR3 comprises 14 residues. Germline loops: CDR1 GTSNPN, CDR2 SVGIG (reference sequence). This CDR3 is CARTSGSGTDTQYF. CDR3 nucleotide sequence: TGTGCCCGAACTAGCGGGAGTGGAACAGATACGCAGTATTTT.